These 28 T cell receptor beta chains share one sample of origin, sequenced in a study of T cells in Graves' hyperthyroidism and ophthalmopathy. TCR beta CDR3 region amplification was performed from RNA transcripts. A first-round RT-PCR of the TCR CDR3 used the HTBI primer set. TCRdb ran MiXCR on the multiplex PCR reads and lists one entry per CDR3 protein. The sample comprises some 460,000 distinct CDR3 sequences, 15% to 18% of which are singletons, and 13% to 15% rests with the top ten. Sequenced sample: blood. Every receptor here comes from a woman under 30 with Graves' hyperthyroidism.

This clonotype was detected a few times. The chain employs TRBV7-9 and TRBJ1-1; D not resolved. The germline gives CDR1 SEHNR, CDR2 FQNEAQ (reference sequence). With 4 bases removed from V and 4 bases from J, the gap between germline ends came to 13 bases. The CDR3 loop spans 14 amino acids. The CDR3 DNA sequence: TGTGCCAGCAGCTCCGATGGCATATCCACTGAAGCTTTCTTT. It encodes CASSSDGISTEAFF.

In this sample, this clonotype turned up many times. This chain uses TRBV14 with TRBJ2-5; no clear D gene. V lost 1 base and J 5 bases, leaving 14 bases between the germline ends. This CDR3 comprises 15 residues. Germline V CDR1 and CDR2: SGHDN, FVKESK. CDR3 in amino acids: CASSQVSPRFETQYF. CDR3 coding DNA: TGTGCCAGCAGCCAAGTATCCCCCCGCTTCGAGACCCAGTACTTC.

The chain recombines TRBV2 with TRBJ1-6, with D possibly TRBD1 on 5 matching bases. The CDR3 has 16 residues. The germline V gene has CDR1 SNHLY and CDR2 FYNNEI. V gave up 0 bases and J gave up 8 bases, with 14 bases separating them. This CDR3 reads CASSEATGWVHSPLHF. DNA of the CDR3: TGTGCCAGCAGTGAAGCTACAGGTTGGGTACATTCACCCCTCCACTTT.

This clonotype was seen at least ten times. V and J are TRBV10-1 and TRBJ1-2; D not certain. The germline CDR1 and CDR2 sequences are WNHNN and SYGVQD (reference sequence). This CDR3 contains 13 residues. V lost 4 bases and J 4 bases, leaving 10 bases between the germline ends. CDR3 DNA sequence: TGCGCCAGCAGTGCGGGCAGGTTCTATGGCTACACCTTC. Protein sequence: CASSAGRFYGYTF.

This clonotype has a count of ten or more. This chain joins TRBV2 and TRBJ2-7; D is ambiguous. V lost 6 bases and J 0 bases, leaving 12 bases between the germline ends. From germline, CDR1 is SNHLY and CDR2 FYNNEI. The CDR3 runs to 14 residues. CDR3 sequence: CASRHRSNSYEQYF. The CDR3, as DNA: TGTGCCAGCAGGCACAGAAGCAACTCCTACGAGCAGTACTTC.

This clonotype occurred many times. The chain combines TRBV18 with TRBJ2-7; possible D gene TRBD2, 6 bases. Germline CDR1 reads KGHSH; CDR2 reads LQKENI. Trimming pared 6 bases from V and 4 bases from J, leaving 13 bases between. CDR3 size: 13 residues. CDR3 coding DNA: TGTGCCAGCTCTCTTCGGGACTCGTACGAGCAGTACTTC. Encoded protein: CASSLRDSYEQYF.

This clonotype has more than one count but fewer than ten. The V gene is TRBV12-3 or TRBV12-4, the J gene TRBJ2-5; D not certain. Trimming removed 0 bases at V and 2 bases at J, with 7 bases between. The CDR3 spans 14 residues. CDR3 residues: CASSLAHLQETQYF. CDR3 coding DNA: TGTGCCAGCAGTTTAGCGCATCTTCAAGAGACCCAGTACTTC.

The genes are TRBV12-3 or TRBV12-4 and TRBJ1-3, with 8 bases aligning to TRBD1. After removal of 5 bases from V and 0 bases from J, the junction contained 18 bases not matched to a gene. This CDR3 spans 20 amino acids. The CDR3 bases are TGTGCCAGCAGTCCCAGACAGGGGAGTAGTTCCTCACGCTCTGGAAACACCATATATTTT. Translating it yields CASSPRQGSSSSRSGNTIYF.

This clonotype was seen many times. V is TRBV7-3 and J is TRBJ2-1; a weak D match, TRBD2 (5 bases). Germline V gene data show CDR1 as SGHTA and CDR2 as FQGTGA. The CDR3 is 15 residues long. V was clipped by 2 bases and J by 5 bases, with 13 bases between them. For the CDR3, the DNA is TGTGCCAGCAGCTTACCGGGGTCAGGTCACAATGAGCAGTTCTTC. This encodes CASSLPGSGHNEQFF. The variable domain in full, with the rest retrieved from reference TRBV7-3 and TRBJ2-1, is GAGVSQTPSNKVTEKGKYVELRCDPISGHTALYWYRQSLGQGPEFLIYFQGTGAADDSGLPNDRFFAVRPEGSVSTLKIQRTERGDSAVYLCASSLPGSGHNEQFFGPGTRLTVL.

There are a few counts of this clonotype. V and J are TRBV6-2 or TRBV6-3 and TRBJ1-1, with D tentatively TRBD1 (6 bases). There are 14 residues in the CDR3. V was trimmed by 4 bases and J by 4 bases, leaving 13 bases between them. CDR1 is MNHEY and CDR2 is SVGEGT in the germline V gene. The CDR3 reads CASSLGQGFTEAFF. Here the CDR3 DNA reads TGTGCCAGCAGTTTGGGCCAGGGGTTCACTGAAGCTTTCTTT.

This clonotype was seen repeatedly, ten times or more. V and J are TRBV6-1 and TRBJ1-1; 7 bases are shared with TRBD1. CDR1 is MNHNS, CDR2 SASEGT, per germline. V shed 5 bases, J shed 5 bases, and the junction held 14 bases outside the gene matches. This CDR3 region has 16 residues. CDR3 nucleotide sequence: TGTGCCAGCAGTTATTCACTGGCAGGGGGAGGAACTGAAGCTTTCTTT. Protein sequence: CASSYSLAGGGTEAFF.

There are many counts of this clonotype. The rearrangement joins TRBV28 to TRBJ1-3, with D unresolved. Germline V gene data show CDR1 as MDHEN and CDR2 as SYDVKM. This CDR3 is 14 amino acids long. Trimming shortened V by 3 bases and J by 3 bases, and 9 bases separated the two germline ends. The CDR3 DNA reads as TGTGCCAGCAGTTTGGCGGTGTATGGAAACACCATATATTTT. Its protein product is CASSLAVYGNTIYF. The complete variable domain, with remaining parts taken from reference TRBV28 and TRBJ1-3, reads DVKVTQSSRYLVKRTGEKVFLECVQDMDHENMFWYRQDPGLGLRLIYFSYDVKMKEKGDIPEGYSVSREKKERFSLILESASTNQTSMYLCASSLAVYGNTIYFGEGSWLTVV.

The table lists this clonotype with many counts. CDR3 coding DNA: TGCAGTGCTAGAGATGCGACCCAGCGGGAGAGGGTAGATACGCAGTATTTT. This translates into CSARDATQRERVDTQYF. The chain is built from TRBV20-1 and TRBJ2-3; 8 bases match TRBD2. The germline CDR1 and CDR2 sequences are DFQATT and SNEGSKA (reference sequence). The V segment lost 0 bases and the J segment 5 bases; nucleotides outside the gene matches: 13. This CDR3 is built from 17 residues.

This clonotype was observed at least ten times. V gene TRBV20-1 combines with J gene TRBJ2-3, with TRBD2 identical over 13 bases. CDR1 DFQATT and CDR2 SNEGSKA come from the germline V gene (reference sequence). V was clipped by 6 bases and J by 5 bases; unmatched bases: 8. The CDR3 covers 15 residues. CDR3 in amino acids: CSAYTSGGAIDTQYF. The CDR3 DNA reads as TGCAGTGCCTACACTAGCGGGGGGGCCATAGATACGCAGTATTTT.

There are a few counts of this clonotype. The chain carries TRBV6-2 or TRBV6-3 and TRBJ2-1; 11 bases line up with TRBD2. Germline V gene lookup returns CDR1 MNHEY and CDR2 SVGEGT. With V trimmed by 2 bases and J by 0 bases, 12 bases remained unmatched. This CDR3 region has 20 residues. The CDR3 loop reads CASSYDVLAGGLSSYNEQFF. CDR3 nucleotide sequence: TGTGCCAGCAGTTACGACGTTCTAGCGGGGGGCCTAAGCTCCTACAATGAGCAGTTCTTC.

This clonotype was recorded at least ten times. V and J are TRBV2 and TRBJ2-7; D ambiguous. The CDR3 sequence is 14 residues long. The germline CDR1 and CDR2 sequences are SNHLY and FYNNEI. Trimming pared 1 base from V and 7 bases from J, leaving 14 bases between. CDR3 loop: CASSEGGRLGEQYF. The CDR3 DNA is TGTGCCAGCAGTGAAGGCGGAAGGTTGGGGGAGCAGTACTTC.

This clonotype was counted ten times or more. The genes are TRBV6-5 and TRBJ1-2; D uncertain. Looked up from germline, CDR1 is MNHEY and CDR2 is SVGAGI. V was trimmed by 0 bases and J by 4 bases, leaving 15 bases between them. The CDR3 loop spans 16 amino acids. CDR3 bases: TGTGCCAGCAGTTACTCGAAGTCCCTCGGTGGCTATGGCTACACCTTC. It encodes CASSYSKSLGGYGYTF.

There are a few counts of this clonotype. This chain uses TRBV20-1 with TRBJ2-1, with a possible D match to TRBD2 (6 bases). Germline loops: CDR1 DFQATT, CDR2 SNEGSKA (reference sequence). V was pared by 2 bases and J by 0 bases, with 11 bases between. CDR3 length: 15 residues. The CDR3 nucleotides read TGCAGTGCTAGACGCGGCGGGGCCTCCTACAATGAGCAGTTCTTC. Protein product: CSARRGGASYNEQFF.

This clonotype was seen ten or more times. The rearrangement links TRBV3-1 to TRBJ1-1, with D possibly TRBD1 on 6 matching bases. CDR1 and CDR2 from the germline V gene are LGHDT and YNNKEL (reference sequence). The CDR3 is made up of 14 amino acids. V was cut by 0 bases and J by 6 bases, with 11 bases left in between. This CDR3 is CASSQDRGVPEAFF. The CDR3 nucleotides read TGTGCCAGCAGCCAAGACAGGGGAGTACCTGAAGCTTTCTTT.

This clonotype came up many times. The chain joins TRBV3-1 to TRBJ2-3; 8 nucleotides match TRBD2. V shed 4 bases, J shed 2 bases, and the junction held 11 bases outside the gene matches. CDR3 length: 17 amino acids. Germline V gene sequence: CDR1 LGHDT, CDR2 YNNKEL (reference sequence). CDR3 sequence (DNA): TGTGCCAGCAGCCGTGTAACGGGACTAGAATTCACAGATACGCAGTATTTT. Amino acids: CASSRVTGLEFTDTQYF.

The rearrangement joins TRBV4-1 to TRBJ2-7; possibly TRBD1 or TRBD2 for D (6 bases each). Per the germline V gene, CDR1 is MGHRA and CDR2 is YSYEKL. The CDR3 extends over 14 amino acids. V dropped 3 bases and J dropped 8 bases, with 17 bases sitting between them. CDR3 sequence reads: CASSQRVVGGQQYF. CDR3 DNA: TGCGCCAGCAGCCAGAGGGTCGTGGGGGGCCAGCAGTACTTC.

The chain recombines TRBV7-2 with TRBJ1-3; TRBD1 aligns across 7 bases. Germline V gene sequence: CDR1 SGHTA, CDR2 FQGNSA. CDR3 length: 14 residues. The V and J ends lost 2 bases and 4 bases, in that order; junction bases with no gene match: 2. The CDR3 nucleotides are TGTGCCAGCAGCTTATGGGGACAGGGAAACACCATATATTTT. Protein sequence: CASSLWGQGNTIYF.

The rearrangement joins TRBV20-1 to TRBJ2-7; D gene unclear. V was shortened by 1 base and J by 0 bases, with 7 bases between the two germline ends. The germline V gene encodes CDR1 DFQATT and CDR2 SNEGSKA (reference sequence). The CDR3 runs to 13 residues. Here the CDR3 DNA reads TGCAGTGCTAGAGGAGGCTACTCCTACGAGCAGTACTTC. This encodes CSARGGYSYEQYF.

This clonotype has at least ten counts. This chain links TRBV7-2 with TRBJ2-1; 13 bases line up with TRBD2. The length of the CDR3 is 17 residues. Losses at the gene ends were 5 bases for V and 6 bases for J; bases not matched to a gene: 10. Germline CDR1 reads SGHTA; CDR2 reads FQGNSA. CDR3 region: CASSTTSGGAGLNEQFF. The CDR3 region has the DNA TGTGCCAGCAGCACTACTAGCGGGGGGGCGGGTCTCAATGAGCAGTTCTTC. The full variable domain, in which reference TRBV7-2 and TRBJ2-1 provide the parts outside the CDR3, is GAGVSQSPSNKVTEKGKDVELRCDPISGHTALYWYRQSLGQGLEFLIYFQGNSAPDKSGLPSDRFSAERTGGSVSTLTIQRTQQEDSAVYLCASSTTSGGAGLNEQFFGPGTRLTVL.

V is TRBV20-1 and J is TRBJ1-3; the match to TRBD1 covers 8 bases. The V segment lost 2 bases and the J segment 2 bases; nucleotides outside the gene matches: 8. This CDR3 has 16 amino acids. The germline gives CDR1 DFQATT, CDR2 SNEGSKA (reference sequence). The CDR3 DNA is TGCAGTGCTAGAAGCCACAGGGGGATTGCTGGAAACACCATATATTTT. Its translation: CSARSHRGIAGNTIYF.

The chain combines TRBV9 with TRBJ2-3; a possible D gene is TRBD1 (6 bases). The CDR3 totals 13 residues. Trimming removed 0 bases from V and 10 bases from J, with 12 bases in between. From germline, CDR1 is SGDLS and CDR2 YYNGEE. CDR3 in DNA: TGTGCCAGCAGCGTAGACTGGGACACGGCGCAGTATTTT. This codes for CASSVDWDTAQYF.

The rearrangement uses TRBV18 and TRBJ2-2; D is ambiguous. Trimming cost V 5 bases and J 6 bases, with 13 bases left between them. CDR1 is KGHSH, CDR2 LQKENI, per germline. CDR3 length: 14 amino acids. The CDR3 DNA is TGTGCCAGCTCAGCTAAGATGGCATCCGGGGAGCTGTTTTTT. Its protein product is CASSAKMASGELFF.

This rearrangement joins TRBV5-4 to TRBJ1-1; D is ambiguous. CDR3 size: 14 residues. V lost 0 bases and J lost 7, with 13 bases in between. CDR1 and CDR2 (germline): SGHNT, YYREEE (reference sequence). The CDR3 spells CASSLAIPGIEAFF. The CDR3 DNA follows: TGTGCCAGCAGCTTGGCCATCCCCGGGATTGAAGCTTTCTTT.